These T cell receptor beta chains were read from a single sample in a study of blood T cell repertoires in COVID-19. Clones were sequenced by immunoSEQ multiplex PCR, and TCRdb holds only the in-frame ones, with some missing. The sample includes roughly 180,000 clones, under 85% of them seen just once. Sequenced sample: peripheral blood. The source is a man aged 55 to 69 who had recovered from COVID-19. Each CDR3 is given with its conserved first and last residue. D genes are given only for firm matches. Only some rows state a clone size, as once, few, many or a class for expanded clones.

d_call j_call v_call clone_size cdr3_aa cdr3_nt
- TRBJ1-3 TRBV27 - CASRDSSVWHTIYF TGTGCCAGCCGGGACTCCTCGGTATGGCACACCATATATTTT
TRBD1 TRBJ1-2 TRBV2 - CASNLQGADYGYTF TGTGCCAGCAACTTACAGGGGGCAGACTATGGCTACACCTTC
TRBD1 TRBJ2-7 TRBV29-1 - CSVPGQGSYEQYF TGCAGCGTCCCGGGACAGGGTTCCTACGAGCAGTACTTC
TRBD2 TRBJ2-5 TRBV18 - CASSPLAGLETQYF TGTGCCAGCTCACCTTTAGCGGGTCTTGAGACCCAGTACTTC
- TRBJ1-1 TRBV20-1 - CSASPWGGVGNTEAFF TGCAGTGCTAGTCCTTGGGGGGGAGTGGGGAACACTGAAGCTTTCTTT
TRBD1 TRBJ1-3 TRBV29-1 - CSVEDPGGQGPGNTIYF TGCAGCGTTGAAGATCCGGGGGGACAGGGCCCTGGAAACACCATATATTTT
- TRBJ1-5 TRBV6-1 - CASSAPTGFGNQPQHF TGTGCCAGCAGTGCGCCGACAGGTTTCGGCAATCAGCCCCAGCATTTT
- TRBJ1-2 TRBV3-1/TRBV3-2 once CASSRSQGGARGYTF TGTGCCAGCAGCCGCAGCCAGGGAGGGGCTCGGGGCTACACCTTC
- TRBJ2-2 TRBV13 few CASTPVGGTGELFF TGTGCCAGCACCCCCGTTGGGGGGACCGGGGAGCTGTTTTTT
- TRBJ1-3 TRBV2 once CASVSGNTIYF TGTGCCAGCGTGTCGGGGAACACCATATATTTT
TRBD1 TRBJ2-2 TRBV3-1/TRBV3-2 - CASAPGGNTGELFF TGTGCCAGCGCGCCAGGGGGCAACACCGGGGAGCTGTTTTTT
TRBD1 TRBJ1-1 TRBV6-6 once CASSSAGTAITEAFF TGTGCCAGCAGTTCCGCAGGGACAGCTATCACTGAAGCTTTCTTT
TRBD1 TRBJ2-3 TRBV24-1 - CATAGDRDTQYF TGTGCCACAGCCGGGGACAGAGATACGCAGTATTTT
- TRBJ2-3 TRBV5-4 few CASSLVGTDTQYF TGTGCCAGCAGCTTGGTAGGCACAGATACGCAGTATTTT
TRBD1 TRBJ2-7 TRBV4-2 - CASSQAFTGGNEQYF TGTGCCAGCAGCCAAGCTTTCACAGGGGGAAACGAGCAGTACTTC
TRBD2 TRBJ2-1 TRBV11-3 - CASSLTSGVGGEQFF TGTGCCAGCAGCTTGACTAGCGGGGTCGGGGGAGAGCAGTTCTTC
TRBD1 TRBJ2-2 TRBV6-6 - CASSSGQGITGELFF TGTGCCAGCAGTTCGGGACAGGGAATCACCGGGGAGCTGTTTTTT
TRBD1 TRBJ2-3 TRBV7-7 - CASSCKELRDRETDTQYF TGTGCTAGCAGCTGTAAAGAACTCCGGGACAGGGAAACAGATACGCAGTATTTT
- TRBJ1-1 TRBV12-3/TRBV12-4 - CASSLVAEAFF TGTGCCAGCAGTTTAGTGGCCGAAGCTTTCTTT
- TRBJ1-5 TRBV6-5 once CASSSGGGNNQPQHF TGTGCCAGCAGTTCCGGAGGAGGAAACAATCAGCCCCAGCATTTT
- TRBJ1-1 TRBV6-6 - CATRGGRHTEAFF TGTGCCACCAGAGGGGGAAGGCACACTGAAGCTTTCTTT
- TRBJ1-1 TRBV14 - CASSRTRNTEAFF TGTGCCAGCAGCAGAACTAGGAACACTGAAGCTTTCTTT
TRBD1 TRBJ1-5 TRBV29-1 - CSVSRGRNQPQHF TGCAGCGTATCCAGGGGGCGCAATCAGCCCCAGCATTTT
- TRBJ1-1 TRBV18 - CASSVGQLQDQEAFF TGTGCCAGCTCAGTTGGACAGCTCCAAGACCAAGAAGCTTTCTTT
- TRBJ2-7 TRBV3-1/TRBV3-2 - CASSPQVGGGYEQYF TGTGCCAGCAGCCCGCAAGTTGGGGGCGGCTACGAGCAGTACTTC
- TRBJ2-5 TRBV19 - CASSIGRGYQETQYF TGTGCCAGTAGTATAGGAAGAGGATACCAAGAGACCCAGTACTTC
TRBD1 TRBJ1-1 TRBV29-1 - CSVDYGVGQPNTEAFF TGCAGCGTTGATTATGGAGTGGGACAGCCGAACACTGAAGCTTTCTTT
TRBD1 TRBJ2-7 TRBV30 - CAWTGTGHYEQYF TGTGCCTGGACCGGGACAGGGCACTACGAGCAGTACTTC
TRBD2 TRBJ2-3 TRBV5-4 - CASSLVSGGTDTQYF TGTGCCAGCAGCTTGGTGAGCGGGGGCACAGATACGCAGTATTTT
- TRBJ1-2 TRBV3-1/TRBV3-2 - CASSQDWAAYGYTF TGTGCCAGCAGCCAAGATTGGGCAGCTTATGGCTACACCTTC
- TRBJ1-2 TRBV20-1 - CSASTGRNYGYTF TGCAGTGCTAGTACAGGGCGTAACTATGGCTACACCTTC
TRBD1 TRBJ2-3 TRBV4-1 - CASSQGQLSTDTQYF TGCGCCAGCAGCCAGGGACAGCTTAGCACAGATACGCAGTATTTT